The 30 T cell receptor beta chains in this list originate from one sample, sequenced in a study of blood T cell repertoires in COVID-19. Data came from immunoSEQ multiplex PCR; TCRdb stores just in-frame clones and leaves some out. In the table there are about 70,000 clones, around 81% of which are singletons. The sequenced sample consisted of peripheral blood. Receptors were obtained from a woman between 65 and 79 years old with acute or convalescent COVID-19.

J is TRBJ2-7 and V is TRBV19; D might be TRBD1 (5 bases). CDR1 LNHDA and CDR2 SQIVND come from the germline V gene (reference sequence). The V and J ends lost 3 bases and 6 bases respectively, with 15 bases between them. This CDR3 comprises 14 residues. CDR3 sequence: CASSMVVRVSEQYF. CDR3 coding DNA: TGTGCCAGTAGTATGGTCGTCAGGGTAAGCGAGCAGTACTTC.

The chain employs TRBV28 and TRBJ2-1, with TRBD2 matching 10 bases. The CDR3 is 12 amino acids. Germline CDR1 and CDR2: MDHEN and SYDVKM. Trimming cost V 6 bases and J 15 bases; bases outside gene matches: 8. CDR3: CASSLLAGVLFF. In nucleotides, the CDR3 is TGTGCCAGCAGCCTCCTAGCGGGAGTTTTGTTCTTC.

The chain has TRBV19 and TRBJ1-1, with D unresolved. CDR3 length: 15 amino acids. The ends were cut back, 0 bases at V and 0 bases at J, with 8 bases in the middle. CDR1 LNHDA and CDR2 SQIVND come from the germline V gene (reference sequence). CDR3 DNA sequence: TGTGCCAGTAGTATAGATCAGAGGATGAACACTGAAGCTTTCTTT. Protein product: CASSIDQRMNTEAFF.

V and J are TRBV28 and TRBJ2-5; the D is unclear. Trimming stripped 6 bases from V and 1 base from J, with 18 bases between. The CDR3 consists of 16 residues. Germline V gene data show CDR1 as MDHEN and CDR2 as SYDVKM. In DNA form, the CDR3 reads TGTGCCAGCAGCGTTGGTCCGACGGGTCGCCAAGAGACCCAGTACTTC. Encoded protein: CASSVGPTGRQETQYF.

The V call is TRBV5-4, the J call TRBJ2-7, with no clear D. The CDR3 runs to 13 residues. V lost 1 base and J lost 7, with 12 bases in between. The germline CDR1 and CDR2 sequences are SGHNT and YYREEE (reference sequence). CDR3 in amino acids: CASSLSSTEEQYF. In DNA form, the CDR3 reads TGTGCCAGCAGCTTGTCATCTACAGAGGAGCAGTACTTC.

The rearrangement links TRBV28 to TRBJ1-1; weak D call: TRBD1 (6 bases). This CDR3 spans 15 amino acids. Per the germline V gene, CDR1 is MDHEN and CDR2 is SYDVKM. The ends were cut back, 7 bases at V and 3 bases at J, with 18 bases in the middle. The CDR3 sequence: CASNSGGASDTEAFF. CDR3 DNA: TGTGCCAGCAACTCGGGGGGGGCGTCGGACACTGAAGCTTTCTTT.

This clone was recorded once. This chain uses TRBV2 with TRBJ2-1; 9 bases map to TRBD2. Germline loops: CDR1 SNHLY, CDR2 FYNNEI. This CDR3 has 15 residues. With 6 bases clipped from V and 4 bases from J, the junction kept 7 bases outside the gene matches. Here the CDR3 DNA reads TGTGCCAGCAGGAGTAAGCGGGAGGAATACAATGAGCAGTTCTTC. It specifies CASRSKREEYNEQFF. Variable domain in full (rest from reference TRBV2 and TRBJ2-1): EPEVTQTPSHQVTQMGQEVILRCVPISNHLYFYWYRQILGQKVEFLVSFYNNEISEKSEIFDDQFSVERPDGSNFTLKIRSTKLEDSAMYFCASRSKREEYNEQFFGPGTRLTVL.

This chain connects TRBV7-8 to TRBJ2-6; D unresolved. The CDR3 is made up of 16 amino acids. CDR1 is SGHVS, CDR2 FQNEAQ, per germline. V was shortened by 5 bases and J by 0 bases, with 11 bases between the two germline ends. CDR3 in DNA: TGTGCCAGCAGCGTCCGTATTCGCTCTGGGGCCAACGTCCTGACTTTC. Protein: CASSVRIRSGANVLTF.

V is TRBV5-1 and J is TRBJ2-5, with 12 bases matching TRBD2. V trimming: 4 bases; J trimming: 4 bases; junction bases outside the gene matches: 11. CDR1 and CDR2 (germline): SGHRS, YFSETQ. The CDR3 is 17 amino acids. CDR3 residues: CASSPTLAGGPGETQYF. The DNA of the CDR3 is TGCGCCAGCAGCCCAACGCTAGCGGGAGGGCCGGGAGAGACCCAGTACTTC.

The gene calls are TRBV7-9 and TRBJ1-1, with a weak D call TRBD1 (6 bases). This CDR3 has 16 amino acids. Germline assignment: CDR1 SEHNR and CDR2 FQNEAQ (reference sequence). V was pared by 1 base and J by 1 base, with 13 bases between. Here the CDR3 DNA reads TGTGCCAGCAGCTTAGGGGCAGGGGCGAGGAACACTGAAGCTTTCTTT. It specifies CASSLGAGARNTEAFF.

This clone appeared a single time. The CDR3 loop is CASSHEQRESEQYF. CDR3 coding DNA: TGTGCCAGCAGCCACGAGCAGCGGGAGTCCGAGCAGTACTTC. The chain couples TRBV3-1 (or the pseudogene TRBV3-2) to TRBJ2-7; 8 bases map to TRBD2. The CDR3 spans 14 residues. Germline lookup yields CDR1 LGHDT and CDR2 YNNKEL (reference sequence). The V segment lost 3 bases and the J segment 6 bases; nucleotides outside the gene matches: 7.

The chain joins TRBV5-1 to TRBJ1-2; 9 bases are a match to TRBD1. The CDR3 is 15 amino acids. The V and J ends lost 1 base and 8 bases, in that order; junction bases with no gene match: 9. In germline, CDR1 is SGHRS, CDR2 YFSETQ. CDR3 DNA sequence: TGCGCCAGCAGCTTGACGGGACAGGGCCGGGGAGGCTACACCTTC. It codes for CASSLTGQGRGGYTF. Full variable domain (rest looked up from reference TRBV5-1 and TRBJ1-2): KAGVTQTPRYLIKTRGQQVTLSCSPISGHRSVSWYQQTPGQGLQFLFEYFSETQRNKGNFPGRFSGRQFSNSRSEMNVSTLELGDSALYLCASSLTGQGRGGYTFGSGTRLTVV.

The V and J genes are TRBV14 and TRBJ2-1, with 11 nucleotides matching TRBD2. The CDR3 runs to 15 residues. Losses at the gene ends were 4 bases for V and 6 bases for J; bases not matched to a gene: 5. CDR1 is SGHDN and CDR2 is FVKESK in the germline V gene. This CDR3 reads CASSRGTSGLNEQFF. CDR3 in DNA: TGTGCCAGCAGCCGTGGGACTAGCGGACTCAATGAGCAGTTCTTC.

The genes are TRBV9 and TRBJ2-2, with a tentative D call TRBD1 (6 bases). The V end was cut by 3 bases, the J end by 2 bases, with 14 bases between. The V gene's germline CDR1 is SGDLS and CDR2 YYNGEE. The CDR3 sequence is 16 residues long. The CDR3 reads CASSAQPGQNTGELFF. In nucleotides, the CDR3 is TGTGCCAGCAGCGCCCAACCGGGACAAAACACCGGGGAGCTGTTTTTT.

This clone was seen just once. The chain joins TRBV7-2 to TRBJ1-1; a possible D gene is TRBD1 (5 bases). Deletions cut 3 bases from V and 4 bases from J, with 12 bases between. The V gene's germline CDR1 is SGHTA and CDR2 FQGNSA. CDR3 length equals 14 residues. The DNA of the CDR3 is TGTGCCAGCAGCTTCCAGGGTGGGCGCACTGAAGCTTTCTTT. It is translated as CASSFQGGRTEAFF.

The genes are TRBV6-5 and TRBJ2-6, with TRBD1 as a possible D gene (5 bases). The CDR3 runs 15 residues. Trimming pared 7 bases from V and 0 bases from J, leaving 10 bases between. Per the germline V gene, CDR1 is MNHEY and CDR2 is SVGAGI. This CDR3 is CASIKGNSGANVLTF. The CDR3 nucleotides are TGTGCCAGCATTAAGGGGAACTCTGGGGCCAACGTCCTGACTTTC.

The chain uses TRBV10-3 and TRBJ1-2; the D gene is possibly TRBD1 (5 bases). Germline V gives CDR1 ENHRY, CDR2 SYGVKD. The ends were cut back, 2 bases at V and 8 bases at J, with 15 bases in the middle. This CDR3 comprises 14 residues. CDR3 DNA: TGTGCCATCAGTGAGGGGGCCCCAAGGACGGGCTACACCTTC. Residues: CAISEGAPRTGYTF.

This clone was seen only once. J is TRBJ2-5 and V is TRBV7-3; 14 bases line up with TRBD2. Looked up from germline, CDR1 is SGHTA and CDR2 is FQGTGA. The CDR3 totals 19 residues. With V trimmed by 5 bases and J by 5 bases, 16 bases remained unmatched. CDR3 sequence reads: CASSPFHGTSGGRGETQYF. CDR3 nucleotide sequence: TGTGCCAGCAGCCCGTTTCATGGGACTAGCGGGGGCCGAGGGGAGACCCAGTACTTC. The variable domain in full, with the rest retrieved from reference TRBV7-3 and TRBJ2-5, is GAGVSQTPSNKVTEKGKYVELRCDPISGHTALYWYRQSLGQGPEFLIYFQGTGAADDSGLPNDRFFAVRPEGSVSTLKIQRTERGDSAVYLCASSPFHGTSGGRGETQYFGPGTRLLVL.

V and J are TRBV28 and TRBJ1-4; D is uncertain. V was clipped by 6 bases and J by 8 bases, with 10 bases between them. Germline CDR1 and CDR2: MDHEN and SYDVKM. The length of the CDR3 is 12 residues. The CDR3: CASSRTQEKLFF. Written as DNA, the CDR3 is TGTGCCAGCAGCCGAACCCAGGAAAAACTGTTTTTT. The entire variable domain, with the rest obtained from reference TRBV28 and TRBJ1-4, is as follows: DVKVTQSSRYLVKRTGEKVFLECVQDMDHENMFWYRQDPGLGLRLIYFSYDVKMKEKGDIPEGYSVSREKKERFSLILESASTNQTSMYLCASSRTQEKLFFGSGTQLSVL.

This clone was recorded only once. The chain employs TRBV5-4 and TRBJ2-2, with 7 positions matching TRBD2. The germline V gene encodes CDR1 SGHNT and CDR2 YYREEE (reference sequence). V lost 4 bases to trimming and J lost 5 bases; unmatched junction nucleotides: 8. This CDR3 has 15 amino acids. CDR3 region: CASSLAGGGTGELFF. CDR3 DNA sequence: TGTGCCAGCAGCCTTGCTGGCGGGGGAACCGGGGAGCTGTTTTTT. Together with reference TRBV5-4 and TRBJ2-2, the CDR3 gives the full variable domain: ETGVTQSPTHLIKTRGQQVTLRCSSQSGHNTVSWYQQALGQGPQFIFQYYREEENGRGNFPPRFSGLQFPNYSSELNVNALELDDSALYLCASSLAGGGTGELFFGEGSRLTVL.

The chain couples TRBV5-1 to TRBJ2-2; a weak D match, TRBD1 (6 bases). V lost 5 bases and J lost 8, with 13 bases in between. The germline V gene encodes CDR1 SGHRS and CDR2 YFSETQ. This CDR3 comprises 13 residues. The CDR3 DNA is TGCGCCAGCAGTTCAGGGGCTCCTGGGGAGCTGTTTTTT. Translation: CASSSGAPGELFF.

The rearrangement joins TRBV5-4 to TRBJ2-2, with 14 bases fitting TRBD2. The junction had 6 bases not matched to a gene; V was cut back by 3 bases and J by 5 bases. Germline V gives CDR1 SGHNT, CDR2 YYREEE (reference sequence). The CDR3 sequence is 17 residues long. The CDR3 loop reads CASSSGLAGEITGELFF. CDR3 in DNA: TGTGCCAGCAGCTCGGGACTAGCGGGAGAAATAACCGGGGAGCTGTTTTTT.

This clone was seen a single time. This sample includes further DNA sequences coding for the same CDR3. The chain uses TRBV11-3 and TRBJ2-2; 7 positions agree with TRBD2. Looked up from germline, CDR1 is SGHNT and CDR2 is YENEEA. This CDR3 spans 15 amino acids. V lost 5 bases and J lost 1; bases outside the gene matches: 4. The CDR3 DNA reads TGTGCCAGCAGCCGGGGGAGGGTGAACACCGGGGAGCTGTTTTTT. It yields the protein CASSRGRVNTGELFF.

The rearrangement joins TRBV7-9 to TRBJ2-7; possible D gene TRBD2, 7 bases. Germline V lookup: CDR1 SEHNR, CDR2 FQNEAQ (reference sequence). V shed 5 bases and J shed 6 bases, with 17 bases lying between them. CDR3 length: 14 amino acids. CDR3 in DNA: TGTGCCAGCAGCCCTCGAGGGGGGGCGGGCGAGCAGTACTTC. It translates to CASSPRGGAGEQYF.

The chain joins TRBV30 to TRBJ1-2; tentative D call: TRBD1 (6 bases). The V gene's germline CDR1 is GTSNPN and CDR2 SVGIG (reference sequence). This CDR3 contains 14 residues. Between the trimmed V and J ends, which lost 5 bases and 8 bases, there was a span of 21 bases. This chain's CDR3 is CAWVKSGESEGYTF. As DNA, the CDR3 is TGTGCCTGGGTCAAGTCAGGGGAGTCGGAGGGCTACACCTTC.

J is TRBJ2-2 and V is TRBV25-1, with 7 bases that match TRBD1. The CDR3 consists of 15 residues. V shed 3 bases, J shed 4 bases, and the junction held 5 bases outside the gene matches. Germline assignment: CDR1 MGHDK and CDR2 SYGVNS. For the CDR3, the DNA is TGTGCCAGCAGTGAGAGGGGGCGAGGCACCGGGGAGCTGTTTTTT. The encoded protein is CASSERGRGTGELFF.

J is TRBJ2-1 and V is TRBV18; D perhaps matches TRBD2 (5 bases). CDR3 size: 15 residues. Per the germline V gene, CDR1 is KGHSH and CDR2 is LQKENI. V gave up 6 bases and J gave up 4 bases, with 16 bases separating them. The CDR3, as DNA: TGTGCCAGCTCCCCGGCGGGTAATATTTACAATGAGCAGTTCTTC. Amino acid sequence: CASSPAGNIYNEQFF.

The gene calls are TRBV6-5 and TRBJ1-2; D is perhaps TRBD1 (5 bases). The CDR3 consists of 14 residues. CDR1 and CDR2 from the germline V gene are MNHEY and SVGAGI. Trimming stripped 0 bases from V and 7 bases from J, with 12 bases between. Here the CDR3 reads CASSYSNYGGGYTF. The CDR3 region has the DNA TGTGCCAGCAGTTACTCGAACTACGGGGGTGGCTACACCTTC.

The chain employs TRBV2 and TRBJ2-7, with 7 bases fitting TRBD1. J gave up 3 bases and V 4 bases, and 3 bases lay outside the gene matches. The CDR3 contains 13 residues. CDR1 is SNHLY, CDR2 FYNNEI, per germline. CDR3 sequence reads: CASSGQGGYEQYF. CDR3 nucleotides: TGTGCCAGCAGTGGACAGGGTGGCTACGAGCAGTACTTC.

This rearrangement joins TRBV28 to TRBJ2-5, with 7 bases identical to TRBD1. The CDR3 runs 14 residues. Germline lookup yields CDR1 MDHEN and CDR2 SYDVKM. V dropped 3 bases and J dropped 4; count of bases not matched to a gene: 5. The CDR3 sequence: CASSFKRGPETQYF. DNA for the CDR3: TGTGCCAGCAGTTTTAAGAGGGGGCCAGAGACCCAGTACTTC.